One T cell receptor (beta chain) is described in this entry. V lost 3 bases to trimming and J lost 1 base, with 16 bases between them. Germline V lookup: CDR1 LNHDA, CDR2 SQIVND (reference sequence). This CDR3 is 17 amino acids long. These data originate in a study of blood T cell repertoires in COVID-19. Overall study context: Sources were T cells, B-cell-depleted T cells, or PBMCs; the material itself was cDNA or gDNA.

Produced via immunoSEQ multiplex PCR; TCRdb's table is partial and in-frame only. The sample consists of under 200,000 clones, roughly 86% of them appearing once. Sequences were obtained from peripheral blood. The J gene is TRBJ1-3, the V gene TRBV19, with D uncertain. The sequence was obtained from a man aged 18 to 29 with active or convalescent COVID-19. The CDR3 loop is CASSIHYLRESGNTIYF. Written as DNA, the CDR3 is TGTGCCAGTAGTATTCACTACTTAAGGGAGTCTGGAAACACCATATATTTT.